Included here is one T cell receptor (beta chain) sequence, with context. What it binds is unknown. These data are taken from a study of T cells in localized non-small cell lung cancer. Study observations and caveats: Adjacent lung had a median roughly 58 of the 100 largest tumor clones. Adjacent uninvolved lung tissue had the highest T cell clonality, exceeding tumor.

The repertoire was sequenced with immunoSEQ multiplex PCR; TCRdb's copy has only in-frame clones and lacks some. The sample contains approximately 150,000 clones, 89% of which appear only once. The CDR3 has 15 amino acids. CDR1 is LGHNT and CDR2 is FRNRAP in the germline V gene. Trimming stripped 5 bases from V and 2 bases from J, with 15 bases between. Material: peripheral blood, obtained before any cancer treatment. The source is a female donor at least 60 years old with stage I lung adenocarcinoma. V and J are TRBV12-5 and TRBJ1-2, with D possibly being TRBD1 (5 bases). CDR3: CASGTGPPLNYGYTF. The CDR3 nucleotides are TGTGCTAGTGGTACGGGACCTCCCCTGAACTATGGCTACACCTTC.